A single T cell receptor (beta chain) is shown here with its context. What it binds is not known. The time point denotes: persistent/refractory GD, antithyroid drugs over 5 years with positive TRAb. Construction of the TCR library relied on RNA isolated from PBMCs. Investigators prepared the TCR beta libraries by applying iRepertoire HTBI primers and Arm-PCR of CDR3 regions. TCRdb analysed the multiplex PCR reads with MiXCR anew, one entry per CDR3 protein. The profile shows 450,000 or so distinct CDR3 sequences, around 21% of them singletons. These data originate in a study of regulatory T cells in long-lasting Graves disease. Findings and limits, study-wide: Among samples with persistent disease, TRBV28, TRBJ1-2 and TRBJ2-5 were favored.

The germline gives CDR1 MNHNS, CDR2 SASEGT. Trimming left V 6 bases short and J 6 bases short, with 9 bases between. The CDR3 spans 12 residues. This chain uses TRBV6-1 with TRBJ1-5; D is possibly TRBD1 (5 bases). The sample in question was peripheral blood mononuclear cells (PBMCs), obtained when the disease was refractory, from a patient treated with antithyroid drugs. This sequence was found in a female donor with Graves disease. CDR3 sequence (DNA): TGTGCCAGCAGATCGGGGGTTCAGCCCCAGCATTTT. Translated: CASRSGVQPQHF.